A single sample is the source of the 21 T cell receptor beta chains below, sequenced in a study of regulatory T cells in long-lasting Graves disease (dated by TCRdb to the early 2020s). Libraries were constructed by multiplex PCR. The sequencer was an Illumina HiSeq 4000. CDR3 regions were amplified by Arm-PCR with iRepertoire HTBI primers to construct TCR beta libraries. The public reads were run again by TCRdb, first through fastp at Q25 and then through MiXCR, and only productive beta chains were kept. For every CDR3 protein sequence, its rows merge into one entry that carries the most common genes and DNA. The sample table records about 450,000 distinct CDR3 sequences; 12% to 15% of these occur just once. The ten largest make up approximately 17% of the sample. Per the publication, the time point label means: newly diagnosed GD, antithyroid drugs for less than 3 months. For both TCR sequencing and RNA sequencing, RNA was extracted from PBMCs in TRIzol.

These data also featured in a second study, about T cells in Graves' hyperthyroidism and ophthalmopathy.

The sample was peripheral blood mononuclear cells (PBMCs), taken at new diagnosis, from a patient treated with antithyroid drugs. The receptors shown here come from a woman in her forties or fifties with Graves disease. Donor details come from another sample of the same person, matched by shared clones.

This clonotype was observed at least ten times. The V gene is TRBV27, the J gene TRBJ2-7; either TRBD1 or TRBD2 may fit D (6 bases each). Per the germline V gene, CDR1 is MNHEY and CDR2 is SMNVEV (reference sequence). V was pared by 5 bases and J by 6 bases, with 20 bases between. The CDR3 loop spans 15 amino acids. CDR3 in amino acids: CASSPTRGAYSEQYF. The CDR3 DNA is TGTGCCAGCAGTCCCACGAGGGGGGCGTATTCCGAGCAGTACTTC.

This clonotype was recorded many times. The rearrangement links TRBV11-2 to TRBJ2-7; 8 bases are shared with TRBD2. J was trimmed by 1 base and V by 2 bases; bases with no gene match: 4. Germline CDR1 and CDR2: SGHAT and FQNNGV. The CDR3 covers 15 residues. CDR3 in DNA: TGTGCCAGCAGCTTAAGCGGGAGTGTGTCCTACGAGCAGTACTTC. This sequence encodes CASSLSGSVSYEQYF.

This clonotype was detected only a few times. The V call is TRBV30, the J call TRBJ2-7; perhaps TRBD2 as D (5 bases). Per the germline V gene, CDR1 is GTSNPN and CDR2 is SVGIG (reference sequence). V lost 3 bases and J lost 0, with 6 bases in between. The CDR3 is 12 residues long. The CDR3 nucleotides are TGTGCCTGGAGACTAGACTCCTACGAGCAGTACTTC. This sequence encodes CAWRLDSYEQYF.

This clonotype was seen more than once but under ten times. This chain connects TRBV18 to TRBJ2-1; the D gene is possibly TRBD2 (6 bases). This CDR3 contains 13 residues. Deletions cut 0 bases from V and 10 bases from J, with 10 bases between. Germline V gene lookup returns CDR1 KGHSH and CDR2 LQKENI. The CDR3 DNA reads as TGTGCCAGCTCACCACCGGCGGGGCAAGAGCAGTTCTTC. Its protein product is CASSPPAGQEQFF.

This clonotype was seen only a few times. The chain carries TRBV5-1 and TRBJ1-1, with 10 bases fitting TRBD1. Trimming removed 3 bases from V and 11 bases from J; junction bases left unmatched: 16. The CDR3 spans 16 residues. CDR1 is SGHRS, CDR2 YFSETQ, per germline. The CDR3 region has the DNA TGCGCCAGCAGCTGGGGCCCGGGACAGGGGACCCCGCCGGCTTTCTTT. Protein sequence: CASSWGPGQGTPPAFF.

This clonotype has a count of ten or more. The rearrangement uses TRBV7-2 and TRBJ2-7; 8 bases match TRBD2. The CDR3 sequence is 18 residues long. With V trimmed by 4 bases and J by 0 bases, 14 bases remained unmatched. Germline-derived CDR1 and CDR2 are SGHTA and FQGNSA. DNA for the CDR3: TGTGCCAGCAGCTCCTTGAATAGCGGGAAGATGAGCTCCTACGAGCAGTACTTC. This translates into CASSSLNSGKMSSYEQYF.

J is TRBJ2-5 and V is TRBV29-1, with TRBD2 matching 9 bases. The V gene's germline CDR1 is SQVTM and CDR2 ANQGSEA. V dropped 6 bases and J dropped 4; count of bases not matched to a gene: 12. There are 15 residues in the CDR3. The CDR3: CSVSGLAGYRETQYF. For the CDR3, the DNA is TGCAGCGTGTCAGGCCTAGCGGGATATCGAGAGACCCAGTACTTC.

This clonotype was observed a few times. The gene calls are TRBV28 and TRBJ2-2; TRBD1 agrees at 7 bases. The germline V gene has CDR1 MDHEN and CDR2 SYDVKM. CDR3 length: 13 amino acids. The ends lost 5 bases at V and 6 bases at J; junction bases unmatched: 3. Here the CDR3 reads CASSQTGPGELFF. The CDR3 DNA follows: TGTGCCAGCAGTCAGACAGGGCCCGGGGAGCTGTTTTTT.

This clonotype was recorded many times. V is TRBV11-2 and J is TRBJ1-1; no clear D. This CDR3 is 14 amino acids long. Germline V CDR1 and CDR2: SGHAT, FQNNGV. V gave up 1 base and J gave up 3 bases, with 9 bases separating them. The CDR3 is CASSLGLSDTEAFF. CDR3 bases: TGTGCCAGCAGCTTAGGGCTCTCGGACACTGAAGCTTTCTTT.

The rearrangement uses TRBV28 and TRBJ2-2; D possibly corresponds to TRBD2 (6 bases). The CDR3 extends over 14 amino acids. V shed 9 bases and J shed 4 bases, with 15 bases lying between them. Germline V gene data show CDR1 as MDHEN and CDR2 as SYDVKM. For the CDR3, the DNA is TGTGCCAGTCGTTGGGGAGGACTCACCGGGGAGCTGTTTTTT. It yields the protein CASRWGGLTGELFF.

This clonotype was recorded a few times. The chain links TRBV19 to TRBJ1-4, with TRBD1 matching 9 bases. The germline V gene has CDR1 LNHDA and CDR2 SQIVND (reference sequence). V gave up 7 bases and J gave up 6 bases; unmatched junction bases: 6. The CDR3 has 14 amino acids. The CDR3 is CASNPGQGHEKLFF. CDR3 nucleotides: TGTGCCAGTAACCCGGGACAGGGACATGAAAAACTGTTTTTT.

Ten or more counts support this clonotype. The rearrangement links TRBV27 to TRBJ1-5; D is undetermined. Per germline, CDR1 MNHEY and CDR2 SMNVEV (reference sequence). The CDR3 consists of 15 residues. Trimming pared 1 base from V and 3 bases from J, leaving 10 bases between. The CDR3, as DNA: TGTGCCAGCAGTTTATTCTCCAGCGACAATCAGCCCCAGCATTTT. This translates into CASSLFSSDNQPQHF.

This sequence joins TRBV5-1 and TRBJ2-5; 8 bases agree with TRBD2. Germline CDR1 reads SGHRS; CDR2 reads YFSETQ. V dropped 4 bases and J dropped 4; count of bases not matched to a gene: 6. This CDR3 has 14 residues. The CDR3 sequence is CASSRQLAGETQYF. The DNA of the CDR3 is TGCGCCAGCAGCCGCCAGCTAGCGGGAGAGACCCAGTACTTC.

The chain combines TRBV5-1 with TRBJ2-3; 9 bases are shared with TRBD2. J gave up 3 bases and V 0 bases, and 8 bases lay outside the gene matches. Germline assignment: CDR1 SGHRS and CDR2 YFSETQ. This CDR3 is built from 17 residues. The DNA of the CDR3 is TGCGCCAGCAGCTTGGGTTTAGCGGGAGTTTTGACAGATACGCAGTATTTT. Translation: CASSLGLAGVLTDTQYF.

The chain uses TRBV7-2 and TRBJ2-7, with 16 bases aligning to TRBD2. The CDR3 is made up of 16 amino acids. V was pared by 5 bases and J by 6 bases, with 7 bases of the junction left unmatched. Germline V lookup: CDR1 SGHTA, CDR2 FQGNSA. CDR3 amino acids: CASSPGTSGGASEQYF. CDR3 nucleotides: TGTGCCAGCAGCCCTGGGACTAGCGGGGGGGCCAGCGAGCAGTACTTC.

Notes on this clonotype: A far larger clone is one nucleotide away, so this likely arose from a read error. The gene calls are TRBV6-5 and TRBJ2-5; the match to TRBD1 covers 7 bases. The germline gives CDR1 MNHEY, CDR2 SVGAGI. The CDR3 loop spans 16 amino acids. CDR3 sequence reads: CASGYGLGDSQETQYF. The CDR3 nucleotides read TGTGCCAGCGGTTACGGCCTAGGGGACAGCCAAGAGACCCAGTACTTC.

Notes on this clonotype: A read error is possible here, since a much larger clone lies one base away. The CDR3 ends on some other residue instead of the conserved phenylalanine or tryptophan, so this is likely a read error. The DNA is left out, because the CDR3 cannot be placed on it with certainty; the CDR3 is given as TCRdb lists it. The CDR3 spells CASSLTGLEEFL. The chain recombines TRBV28 with TRBJ2-1; TRBD2 is the table's D call and was not checked against the DNA. The germline gives CDR1 MDHEN, CDR2 SYDVKM. The CDR3 sequence runs 12 residues, both termini included.

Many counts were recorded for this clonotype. The chain's CDR3 is CASSQGPFNSPLHF. The CDR3 DNA reads as TGTGCCAGCAGCCAGGGACCTTTCAATTCACCCCTCCACTTT. This chain connects TRBV12-3 or TRBV12-4 to TRBJ1-6, with D possibly being TRBD1 (5 bases). Trimming cost V 6 bases and J 7 bases, with 13 bases left between them. This CDR3 contains 14 residues.

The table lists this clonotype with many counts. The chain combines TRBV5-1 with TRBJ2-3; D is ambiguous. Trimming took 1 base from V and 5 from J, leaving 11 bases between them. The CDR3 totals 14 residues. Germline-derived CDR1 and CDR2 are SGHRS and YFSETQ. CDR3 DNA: TGCGCCAGCAGCTTGTGGTCCAAGGGAGATACGCAGTATTTT. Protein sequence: CASSLWSKGDTQYF.

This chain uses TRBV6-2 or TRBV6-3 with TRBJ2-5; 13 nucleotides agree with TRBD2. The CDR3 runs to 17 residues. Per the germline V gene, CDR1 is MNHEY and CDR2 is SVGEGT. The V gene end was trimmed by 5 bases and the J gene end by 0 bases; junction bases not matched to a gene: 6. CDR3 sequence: CASSGTSGTLYQETQYF. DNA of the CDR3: TGTGCCAGCAGTGGGACTAGCGGGACCCTCTACCAAGAGACCCAGTACTTC.

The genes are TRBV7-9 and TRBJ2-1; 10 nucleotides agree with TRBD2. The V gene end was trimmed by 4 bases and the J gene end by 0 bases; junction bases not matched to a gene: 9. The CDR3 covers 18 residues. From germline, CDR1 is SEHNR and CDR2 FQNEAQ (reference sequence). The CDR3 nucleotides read TGTGCCAGCAGCTCGATAGTTAGCGGGAGGAGCTCCTACAATGAGCAGTTCTTC. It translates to CASSSIVSGRSSYNEQFF.